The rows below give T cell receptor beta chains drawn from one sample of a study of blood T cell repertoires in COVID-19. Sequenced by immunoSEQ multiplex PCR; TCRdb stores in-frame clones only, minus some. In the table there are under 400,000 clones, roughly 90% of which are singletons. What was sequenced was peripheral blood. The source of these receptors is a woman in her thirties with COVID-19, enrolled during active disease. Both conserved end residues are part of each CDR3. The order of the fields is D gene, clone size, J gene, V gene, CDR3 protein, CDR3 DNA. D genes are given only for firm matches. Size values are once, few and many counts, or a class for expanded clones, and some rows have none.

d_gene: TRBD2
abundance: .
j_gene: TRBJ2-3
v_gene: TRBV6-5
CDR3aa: CASSYYAGEIDTQYF
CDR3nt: TGTGCCAGCAGTTACTATGCGGGAGAAATCGATACGCAGTATTTT

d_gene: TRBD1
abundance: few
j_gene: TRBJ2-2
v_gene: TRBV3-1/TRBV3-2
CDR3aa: CASSQGWQGAGELFF
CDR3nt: TGTGCCAGCAGCCAAGGGTGGCAGGGGGCCGGGGAGCTGTTTTTT

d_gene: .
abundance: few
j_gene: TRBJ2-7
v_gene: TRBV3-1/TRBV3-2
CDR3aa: CASRRSGDSYEQYF
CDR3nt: TGTGCCAGCAGGCGGTCAGGGGACTCCTACGAGCAGTACTTC

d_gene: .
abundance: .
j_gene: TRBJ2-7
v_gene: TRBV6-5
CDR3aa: CASSYGLGGAYEQYF
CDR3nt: TGTGCCAGCAGCTATGGGCTAGGAGGGGCCTACGAGCAGTACTTC

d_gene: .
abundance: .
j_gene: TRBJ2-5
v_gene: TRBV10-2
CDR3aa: CASSPLETQETQYF
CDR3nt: TGCGCCAGCAGTCCCCTAGAGACGCAAGAGACCCAGTACTTC

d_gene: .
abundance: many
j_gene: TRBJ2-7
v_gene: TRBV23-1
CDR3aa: CASSGTNSYEQYF
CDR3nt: TGCGCCAGCAGTGGGACAAACTCCTACGAGCAGTACTTC

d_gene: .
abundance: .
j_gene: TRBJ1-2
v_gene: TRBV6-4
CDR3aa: CASSERAGSTSYGYTF
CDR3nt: TGTGCCAGCAGTGAGCGGGCAGGATCCACGAGCTATGGCTACACCTTC

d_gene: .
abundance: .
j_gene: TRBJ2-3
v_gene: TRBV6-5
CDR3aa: CASSSSTDTQYF
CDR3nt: TGTGCCAGCAGCTCTAGCACAGATACGCAGTATTTT

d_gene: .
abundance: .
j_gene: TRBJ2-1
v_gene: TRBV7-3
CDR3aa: CASSLRRGLNNEQFF
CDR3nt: TGTGCCAGCAGCTTAAGGAGGGGGCTAAACAATGAGCAGTTCTTC

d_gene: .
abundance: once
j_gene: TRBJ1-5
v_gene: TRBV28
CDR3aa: CASSPNWGTQYSNQPQHF
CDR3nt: TGTGCCAGCAGTCCGAATTGGGGGACACAATATAGCAATCAGCCCCAGCATTTT

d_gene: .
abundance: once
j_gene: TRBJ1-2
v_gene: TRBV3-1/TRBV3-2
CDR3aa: CASSHAGDGYTF
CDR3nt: TGTGCCAGCAGCCATGCAGGGGATGGCTACACCTTC

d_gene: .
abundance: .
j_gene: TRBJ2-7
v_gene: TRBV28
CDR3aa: CASKHRSGDTYEQYF
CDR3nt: TGTGCCAGCAAACATCGGTCGGGGGATACCTACGAGCAGTACTTC

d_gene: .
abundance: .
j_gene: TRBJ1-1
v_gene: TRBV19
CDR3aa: CASSISTGWNTEAFF
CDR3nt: TGTGCCAGTAGTATAAGCACAGGGTGGAACACTGAAGCTTTCTTT

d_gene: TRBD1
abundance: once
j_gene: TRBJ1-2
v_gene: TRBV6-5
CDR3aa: CASSSGQTYGYTF
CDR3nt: TGTGCCAGCAGCTCGGGACAGACCTATGGCTACACCTTC

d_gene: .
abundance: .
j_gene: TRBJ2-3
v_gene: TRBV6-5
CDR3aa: CASSYSGLTSTDTQYF
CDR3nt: TGTGCCAGCAGTTACAGCGGACTGACTAGCACAGATACGCAGTATTTT

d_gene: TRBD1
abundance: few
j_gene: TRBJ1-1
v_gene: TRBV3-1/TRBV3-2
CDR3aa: CASSQGTGGGTEAFF
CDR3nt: TGTGCCAGCAGCCAAGGGACAGGGGGCGGCACTGAAGCTTTCTTT

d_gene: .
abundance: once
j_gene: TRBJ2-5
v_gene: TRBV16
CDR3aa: CASSQSWGPQETQYF
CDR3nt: TGTGCCAGCAGCCAATCATGGGGGCCCCAAGAGACCCAGTACTTC

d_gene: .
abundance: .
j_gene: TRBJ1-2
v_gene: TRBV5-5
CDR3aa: CASSLGGKYGYTF
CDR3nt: TGTGCCAGCAGCTTGGGAGGAAAGTATGGCTACACCTTC

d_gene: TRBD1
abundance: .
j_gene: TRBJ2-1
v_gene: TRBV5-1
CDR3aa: CASSEKTGGIGNEQFF
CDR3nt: TGCGCCAGCAGCGAGAAGACAGGGGGCATAGGCAATGAGCAGTTCTTC

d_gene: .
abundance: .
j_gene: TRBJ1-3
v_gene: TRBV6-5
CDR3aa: CASSYLASGNTIYF
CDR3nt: TGTGCCAGCAGTTACTTGGCCTCTGGAAACACCATATATTTT

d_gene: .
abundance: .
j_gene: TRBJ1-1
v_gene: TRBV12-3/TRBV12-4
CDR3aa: CASSLGGSEAFF
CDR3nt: TGTGCCAGCAGTTTGGGGGGGTCTGAAGCTTTCTTT

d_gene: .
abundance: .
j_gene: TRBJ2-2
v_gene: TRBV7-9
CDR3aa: CASSSREWNTGELFF
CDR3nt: TGTGCCAGCTCGTCGAGGGAGTGGAACACCGGGGAGCTGTTTTTT

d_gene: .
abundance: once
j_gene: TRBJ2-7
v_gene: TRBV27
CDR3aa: CASSLLPPRQSYEQYF
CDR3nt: TGTGCCAGCAGCCTGTTACCCCCGAGGCAGTCCTACGAGCAGTACTTC

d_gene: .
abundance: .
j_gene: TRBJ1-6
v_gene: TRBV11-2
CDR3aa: CASSLVRGKDSPLHF
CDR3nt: TGTGCCAGCAGCTTAGTTAGAGGGAAGGATTCACCCCTCCACTTT

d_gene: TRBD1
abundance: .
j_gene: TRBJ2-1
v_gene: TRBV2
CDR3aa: CASRAGTGNHNEQFF
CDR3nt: TGTGCCAGCAGAGCCGGGACAGGGAACCACAATGAGCAGTTCTTC

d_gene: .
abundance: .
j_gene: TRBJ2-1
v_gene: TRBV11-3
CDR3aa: CASSLVDNEQFF
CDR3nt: TGTGCCAGCAGCTTAGTAGACAATGAGCAGTTCTTC

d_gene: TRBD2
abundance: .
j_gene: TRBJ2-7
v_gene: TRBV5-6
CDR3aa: CASSALAGDEQYF
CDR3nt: TGTGCCAGCAGCGCCCTAGCGGGGGACGAGCAGTACTTC

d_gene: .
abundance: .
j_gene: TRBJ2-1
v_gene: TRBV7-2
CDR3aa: CASSAVEQFF
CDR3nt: TGTGCCAGCAGCGCGGTTGAGCAGTTCTTC

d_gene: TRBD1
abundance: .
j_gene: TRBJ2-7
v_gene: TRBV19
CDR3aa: CASSMGQDSYEQYF
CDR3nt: TGTGCCAGTAGTATGGGACAGGACTCCTACGAGCAGTACTTC

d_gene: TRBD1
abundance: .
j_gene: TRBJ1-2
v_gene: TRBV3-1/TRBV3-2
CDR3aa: CASSHNSGGHGYTF
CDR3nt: TGTGCCAGCAGCCACAACTCAGGGGGGCATGGCTACACCTTC

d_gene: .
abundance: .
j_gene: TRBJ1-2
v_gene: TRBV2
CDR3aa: CASSLDTARSYTF
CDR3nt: TGTGCCAGCAGCTTGGACACCGCCAGGAGCTACACCTTC

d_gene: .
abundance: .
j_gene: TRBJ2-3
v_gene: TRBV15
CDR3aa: CATSRGRVRTDTQYF
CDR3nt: TGTGCCACCAGCAGAGGGAGGGTTCGCACAGATACGCAGTATTTT

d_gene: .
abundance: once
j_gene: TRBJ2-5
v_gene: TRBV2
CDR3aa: CASSMGLLETQYF
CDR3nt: TGTGCCAGCAGTATGGGACTTCTAGAGACCCAGTACTTC

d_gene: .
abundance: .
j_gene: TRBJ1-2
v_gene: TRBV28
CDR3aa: CASSLLAGSYGYTF
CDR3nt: TGTGCCAGCAGTTTATTGGCAGGTAGCTATGGCTACACCTTC

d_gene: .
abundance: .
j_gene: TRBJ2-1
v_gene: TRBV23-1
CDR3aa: CASSPNPGPRGWNEQFF
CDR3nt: TGCGCCAGCAGTCCCAATCCGGGACCCAGGGGATGGAATGAGCAGTTCTTC

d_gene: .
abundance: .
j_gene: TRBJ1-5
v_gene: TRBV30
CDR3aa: CAWSDRDQPQHF
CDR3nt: TGTGCCTGGAGTGACAGGGACCAGCCCCAGCATTTT

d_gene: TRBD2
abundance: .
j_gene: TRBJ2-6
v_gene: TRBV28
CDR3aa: CASSLSPPGLAGGWGQGLTF
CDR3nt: TGTGCCAGCAGTTTATCCCCTCCGGGACTAGCGGGAGGCTGGGGCCAAGGCCTGACTTTC

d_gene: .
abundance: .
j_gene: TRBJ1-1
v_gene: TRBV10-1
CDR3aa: CASSEHRDAEAFF
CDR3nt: TGCGCCAGCAGTGAACACAGGGATGCTGAAGCTTTCTTT